This T cell receptor beta chain was sequenced for a study of cytomegalovirus exposure and HLA in healthy donors. Study-level findings and limits: Productive rates of about 87% or about 30% were seen for most TCR beta V segments in an earlier analysis. CMV serostatus was the sole immune exposure information available. Diagnosis of cytomegalovirus status made by the classifier reportedly showed high specificity and sensitivity.

As concerns this clone: Antigen specificity is unknown.

Germline CDR1 is SGHAT and CDR2 is FQNNGV. The V end was cut by 1 base, the J end by 0 bases, with 10 bases between. CDR3 length equals 15 residues. Unrecorded immune exposure was likely among donors, who were nominally healthy when sampled. PCR employed 60 Vbeta and 13 Jbeta primers. Data came from immunoSEQ multiplex PCR; TCRdb stores just in-frame clones and leaves some out. The sample lists 130,000 or so clones; just under 80% were seen once. This receptor was taken from a man between 25 and 39 years old in good health and CMV-seronegative. The sample was PBMCs. J is TRBJ2-7 and V is TRBV11-2; no reliable D call. CDR3 residues: CASSLAQYYSYEQYF. The CDR3 region has the DNA TGTGCCAGCAGCTTAGCCCAATACTACTCCTACGAGCAGTACTTC.